Listed below are T cell receptor beta chains from one sample, sequenced in a study of early T cells in non-severe SARS-CoV-2 infection. TCRdb re-analysed the 5' RACE reads in MiXCR, keeping a single row per CDR3 protein. The table lists tens of thousands of distinct CDR3 sequences, around 15% of them singletons, with around 3.3% in the top ten. Sequences were obtained from whole blood. All receptors come from an adult who was a healthcare worker with PCR-confirmed SARS-CoV-2 infection or an uninfected control (not recorded which). Each CDR3 is given with its conserved first and last residue.

V gene	J gene	CDR3 protein
TRBV6-6	TRBJ2-3	CASSPRYGGTDTQYF
TRBV9	TRBJ1-1	CASSVVPEQGTEAFF
TRBV29-1	TRBJ2-2	CSVEGQGAGGELFF
TRBV27	TRBJ1-5	CASSPGGQQPQHF
TRBV20-1	TRBJ2-5	CSARVPTGGFLVTQYF
TRBV2	TRBJ2-3	CASKNLGLQTQYF
TRBV10-1	TRBJ2-7	CASSESGRGYEQYF
TRBV5-8	TRBJ1-1	CASSSWTGDTEAFF
TRBV5-4	TRBJ2-4	CASSPTRAKNIQYF
TRBV7-2	TRBJ2-1	CASSPGLIHDEQFF
TRBV20-1	TRBJ1-3	CSARPPSGNTIYF
TRBV11-2	TRBJ2-6	CASLRDRGRSGANVLTF
TRBV28	TRBJ2-7	CASGQVLAGGEQYF
TRBV25-1	TRBJ2-1	CASSESGTSYNEQFF
TRBV5-1	TRBJ2-7	CASSEMGPRDEQYF
TRBV12-3/TRBV12-4	TRBJ1-2	CASSPGTGPRNAYGYTF
TRBV29-1	TRBJ2-1	CSGAVKVHSYNEQFF
TRBV5-4	TRBJ1-2	CATPRAGGYTF
TRBV28	TRBJ1-5	CASRKDTYSNQPQHF
TRBV9	TRBJ2-1	CASSVLAVEGNEQFF
TRBV4-1	TRBJ2-5	CASSQWSGAQETQYF
TRBV21-1	TRBJ2-7	CASMRPGRGFYEQYF
TRBV7-3	TRBJ2-3	CASSPTDTQYF
TRBV6-1	TRBJ1-1	CASSLEATGTEAFF
TRBV7-2	TRBJ2-2	CASSLGTGELFF
TRBV20-1	TRBJ2-1	CSARDLLAGGYNEQFF
TRBV11-2	TRBJ2-1	CASSLRRAGGLDEQFF
TRBV7-2	TRBJ1-5	CASSYQQQPQHF
TRBV20-1	TRBJ2-3	CSASEDYTDTQYF
TRBV10-2	TRBJ2-5	CASSEPLRKETQYF
TRBV11-2	TRBJ2-1	CASSLTRNEQFF
TRBV6-1	TRBJ2-3	CASTRGGGADTQYF
TRBV5-4	TRBJ2-3	CASSLMEGGTRTDTQYF
TRBV7-3	TRBJ2-5	CASSKSLAKGETQYF
TRBV11-2	TRBJ2-7	CASSYRTSGPYEQYF
TRBV7-3	TRBJ2-5	CASSLGSRGETQYF
TRBV6-1	TRBJ1-1	CASSYFEAFF
TRBV3-1	TRBJ2-3	CASSQGRDTSTDTQYF
TRBV2	TRBJ2-3	CASKYSGSTDTQYF
TRBV29-1	TRBJ2-3	CSVEGPGLHEDTQYF
TRBV20-1	TRBJ2-2	CSATRGLAGTGELFF
TRBV15	TRBJ2-1	CATSPGEGGREYNEQFF
TRBV11-3	TRBJ2-1	CASSRLAGTYNEQFF
TRBV6-5	TRBJ1-6	CASSPRDRGIRSSPLHF
TRBV6-5	TRBJ1-5	CASGTGPYQPQHF
TRBV11-3	TRBJ1-1	CASSFGTTNTEAFF
TRBV5-1	TRBJ2-3	CASSLELRTDTQYF
TRBV18	TRBJ2-3	CASSPDRARTDTQYF
TRBV5-1	TRBJ2-5	CASSLVSGQETQYF
TRBV3-1	TRBJ2-7	CASSRDGPYEQYF
TRBV6-2/TRBV6-3	TRBJ2-3	CASSSRLAGVTDTQYF
TRBV6-2/TRBV6-3	TRBJ1-2	CASSYLRRQDYYGYTF
TRBV6-1	TRBJ1-2	CASSDTGFHGYGYTF
TRBV5-1	TRBJ2-5	CASSFSGTGKETQYF
TRBV20-1	TRBJ2-2	CSARLPNTGELFF
TRBV14	TRBJ1-1	CASSQRGYTEAFF